This TCR beta chain originates from a study of T cell repertoires in cytomegalovirus infection. Study summary: Public TCR beta signature analysis indicated the presence of both CMV infection and matching HLA type. Study-level points and caveats: Predominance within the ex vivo response was attributable to HLA-C-restricted CMV-specific TCR beta clonotypes. Identification of carriers of CMV plus the relevant HLA was performed using cumulative public TCR beta family frequency.

V lost 8 bases and J lost 7; bases outside the gene matches: 25. The CDR3 loop spans 18 amino acids. Germline V gene lookup returns CDR1 MDHEN and CDR2 SYDVKM. Each CDR3 protein gets one entry after TCRdb re-called the reads with MiXCR. The sample carries around 630,000 distinct CDR3 sequences, roughly a quarter recorded once. This clonotype was detected many times. Its antigen is not identified. This TCR was sampled from a human donor in good health (CMV status not recorded). Some clones in this sample may be carry-over from other donors' samples. Sequenced: CD8+ T cells from PBMCs. J is TRBJ2-7 and V is TRBV28, with 8 bases identical to TRBD1. The CDR3 loop reads CASSEGVDRGLVNGEQYV. The CDR3 region has the DNA TGTGCCAGCTCGGAGGGGGTAGACAGGGGCCTCGTAAACGGGGAGCAGTACGTC.